Sequencing of this T cell receptor beta chain was carried out in a study of T-cell memory formation after mild COVID-19. The CDR3 loop spans 14 amino acids. V was clipped by 0 bases and J by 3 bases, with 8 bases between them. The germline CDR1 and CDR2 sequences are LGHDT and YNNKEL (reference sequence). About this clonotype: Its matching antigen is unknown.

Overall study findings and caveats: Shrinking CD4+ clones were chiefly CM and EM; CD8+ ones were chiefly EMRA. Balance between CD4 and CD8 was seen in clones contracting day 15 to 85, and a CD4+ lean was seen in later expanders. The pre-infection memory compartment contained some responding clones, suggesting cross-reactive memory joined.

TCRdb independently ran MiXCR on the 5' RACE reads; one entry per CDR3 protein. The sample consists of roughly 350,000 distinct CDR3 sequences, roughly 15% of them appearing once. This receptor was taken from a man between 18 and 35 years old who had mild COVID-19 (a few samples of this study predate the infection). Cell type and time point are not known. The sample taken for sequencing was PBMCs or a T cell subset sorted from them (not recorded which). The chain couples TRBV3-1 to TRBJ1-1, with D possibly matching TRBD1 (6 bases). CDR3 sequence (DNA): TGTGCCAGCAGCCAAGATGCAGGGGACACTGAAGCTTTCTTT. This gives the protein CASSQDAGDTEAFF.